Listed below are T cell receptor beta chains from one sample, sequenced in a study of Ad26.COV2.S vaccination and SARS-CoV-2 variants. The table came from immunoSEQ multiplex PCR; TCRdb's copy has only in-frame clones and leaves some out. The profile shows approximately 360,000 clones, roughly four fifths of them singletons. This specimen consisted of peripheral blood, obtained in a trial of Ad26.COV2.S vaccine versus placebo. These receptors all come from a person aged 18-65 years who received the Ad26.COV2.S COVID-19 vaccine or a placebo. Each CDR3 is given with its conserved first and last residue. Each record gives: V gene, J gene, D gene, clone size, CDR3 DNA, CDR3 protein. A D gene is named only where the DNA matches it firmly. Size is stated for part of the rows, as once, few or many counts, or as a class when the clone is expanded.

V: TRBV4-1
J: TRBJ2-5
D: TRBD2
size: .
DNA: TGCGCCAGCAGCCAAGTCATGCGGGGGTCATCCGGGGAGACCCAGTACTTC
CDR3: CASSQVMRGSSGETQYF

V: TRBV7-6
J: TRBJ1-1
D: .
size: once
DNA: TGTGCCAGCAGTTTTCGGTCCCAGGCAATCGTGAACACTGAAGCTTTCTTT
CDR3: CASSFRSQAIVNTEAFF

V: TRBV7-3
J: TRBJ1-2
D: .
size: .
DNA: TGTGCCAGCAGCCCCACCCCAGGGGCCGGCTACACCTTC
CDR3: CASSPTPGAGYTF

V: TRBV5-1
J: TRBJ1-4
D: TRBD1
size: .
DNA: TGCGCCAGCAGCCTTAGACCTCCCGGGACAGGGGTTGAAAAACTGTTTTTT
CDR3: CASSLRPPGTGVEKLFF

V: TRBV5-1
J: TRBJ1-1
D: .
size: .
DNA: TGCGCCAGCAGCTTTTTGGCGGGGAACACTGAAGCTTTCTTT
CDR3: CASSFLAGNTEAFF

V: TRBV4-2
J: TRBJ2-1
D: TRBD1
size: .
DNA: TGTGCCAGCAGCAGGGGGCCGGGACAAGATTACAATGAGCAGTTCTTC
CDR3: CASSRGPGQDYNEQFF

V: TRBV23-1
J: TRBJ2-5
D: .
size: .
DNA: TGCGCCAGCAGTCAATCTCACAGGCCGGAGACCCAGTACTTC
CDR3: CASSQSHRPETQYF

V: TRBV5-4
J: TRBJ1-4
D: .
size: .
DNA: TGTGCCAGCAGCCGTCGGCACAATGAAAAACTGTTTTTT
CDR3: CASSRRHNEKLFF

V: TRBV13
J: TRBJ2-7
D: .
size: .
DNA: TGTGCCAGCAGCTTAGGCCTCGGCGGCTCCTACGAGCAGTACTTC
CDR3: CASSLGLGGSYEQYF

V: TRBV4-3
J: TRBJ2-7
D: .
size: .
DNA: TGCGCCAGCAGCCAAGATCGGGGACACCCCTACGAGCAGTACTTC
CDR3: CASSQDRGHPYEQYF

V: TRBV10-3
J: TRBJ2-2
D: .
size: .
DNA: TGTGCCATCAGTGAGGGGGCGAACACCGGGGAGCTGTTTTTT
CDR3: CAISEGANTGELFF

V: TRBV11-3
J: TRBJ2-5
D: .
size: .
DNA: TGTGCCAGCAGCTACGGAGGCGGTGAACAAGAGACCCAGTACTTC
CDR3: CASSYGGGEQETQYF

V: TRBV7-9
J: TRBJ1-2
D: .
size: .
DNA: TGTGCCAGCAGCTCCCGCGGGGAGCACTATGGCTACACCTTC
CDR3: CASSSRGEHYGYTF

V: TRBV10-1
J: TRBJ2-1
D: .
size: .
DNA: TGCGCCAGCAGTGAGTCATTCGGGATCAATGAGCAGTTCTTC
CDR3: CASSESFGINEQFF

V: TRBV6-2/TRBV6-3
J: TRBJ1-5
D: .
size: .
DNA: TGTGCCAGCAGTTACTCGGCGGAGGGATCAATCAATCAGCCCCAGCATTTT
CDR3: CASSYSAEGSINQPQHF